This record looks at one T cell receptor beta chain sequence and its context. The data stem from a study of CD8+ T cells in alopecia areata. cDNA prepared by RNA extraction and subsequent reverse transcription served as the template for sequencing. This table comes from immunoSEQ multiplex PCR, and its TCRdb copy is limited to in-frame clones, with some not included. The repertoire includes over 150,000 clones, around 58% of them detected once, and roughly 12% sits in the top ten. Germline-derived CDR1 and CDR2 are SGHAT and FQNNGV. The V end lost 2 bases, the J end lost 4 bases, and 14 bases lay between the germline ends. This CDR3 spans 15 amino acids. Treatment noted: oral pan-JAK inhibitor, 5-10 mg twice daily.

The specimen comprised CD8+ T cells sorted from blood, sampled at week 24, from a patient treated with tofacitinib. This clonotype originated in a human donor with alopecia areata. The rearrangement links TRBV11-2 to TRBJ2-5; TRBD1 might be the D (5 bases). The CDR3 nucleotides are TGTGCCAGCAGCTTAAACAGGCTCGACGGAGAGACCCAGTACTTC. Its translation: CASSLNRLDGETQYF.